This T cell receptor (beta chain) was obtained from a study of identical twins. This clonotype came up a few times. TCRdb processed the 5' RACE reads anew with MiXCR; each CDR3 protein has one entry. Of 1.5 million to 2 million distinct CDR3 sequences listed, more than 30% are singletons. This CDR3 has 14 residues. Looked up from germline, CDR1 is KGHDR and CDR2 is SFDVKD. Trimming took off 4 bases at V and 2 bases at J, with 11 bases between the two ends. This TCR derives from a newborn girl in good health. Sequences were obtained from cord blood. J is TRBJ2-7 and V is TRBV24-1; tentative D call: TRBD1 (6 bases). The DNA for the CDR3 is TGTGCCACCAGTGACGTTGGACAGCCCTACGAGCAGTACTTC. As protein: CATSDVGQPYEQYF.